This T cell receptor (beta chain) comes out of a study of shared T cell receptors in the human thymus. This clone showed up just once. V gave up 2 bases and J gave up 0 bases, with 8 bases separating them. Germline lookup yields CDR1 SGHTA and CDR2 FQGTGA. This CDR3 region has 16 residues. Measured with immunoSEQ multiplex PCR; TCRdb has only the in-frame clones, and not every one. There are hundreds of thousands of clones in the sample; around 87% occur only once, and 0.0094% lies in the top ten. The same sample was also studied in work on human thymus T cells. As reported in that work: Those donating were healthy Finnish infants in corrective surgery for congenital heart defects. Thymus tissue was removed during corrective cardiac surgery. Thymic and blood repertoires seemed to show skewed V and J gene use. Highly overlapping thymic repertoires in unrelated individuals were reported by related research.

The sample was thymocytes. The sequence was collected from a boy younger than two with a congenital heart defect. The V call is TRBV7-3, the J call TRBJ2-6; D is perhaps TRBD2 (5 bases). The CDR3 protein is CASSLGLHSGANVLTF. In nucleotides, the CDR3 is TGTGCCAGCAGCTTAGGACTGCACTCTGGGGCCAACGTCCTGACTTTC.